The following is a T cell receptor beta chain sequence with its context. Antigen: not known. Trimming cost V 3 bases and J 10 bases; bases outside gene matches: 10. This CDR3 region has 14 residues. CDR1 KGHSH and CDR2 LQKENI come from the germline V gene. The data derive from a study of T cells in localized non-small cell lung cancer. Study observations and caveats: Sequencing, confined to only one tumor region, leaves heterogeneity possible. Measurement of T cell clonality placed uninvolved adjacent lung highest, above the level in tumor. Longer survival (overall) was linked to higher T cell density in blood.

The protocol was immunoSEQ multiplex PCR, while the TCRdb copy is restricted to in-frame clones and leaves out a portion. The sample lists approximately 3,100 clones, around 54% occurring once. The TCR comes from a woman aged 18 to 50 with stage I lung adenocarcinoma. The chain uses TRBV18 and TRBJ1-2, with 8 bases matching TRBD1. Source: lymph node tissue, taken before any cancer treatment. The CDR3 DNA sequence: TGTGCCAGCTCACCTGCGACGGGACAGGACCCCTACACCTTC. It translates to CASSPATGQDPYTF.